These T cell receptor beta chains were read from a single sample in a study of T-cell reconstitution after alpha-beta-depleted transplantation in children. MiXCR, applied by TCRdb to the PCR reads, yields one record per CDR3 protein. This table has about 830,000 distinct CDR3 sequences, roughly 16% appearing once. Sequencing used PBMCs, mostly from graft donor cells, obtained 360 days after TCRalphabeta/CD19-depleted stem cell transplant. These TCRs come from a male patient under 18 who had a stem cell transplant for acute lymphoblastic leukemia, so the T cells may come from the graft donor. Both conserved end residues are part of each CDR3. The D gene is left open where the match is weak. Expanded clones are given a class, and other clones once, few, many or no size at all.

j_call	v_call	d_call	clone_size	cdr3_nt	cdr3_aa
TRBJ2-3	TRBV12-3/TRBV12-4	.	.	TGTGCCAGCACCCTCCTCCCCCGACGGGGGGCGCGGCCAGATACGCAGTATTTT	CASTLLPRRGARPDTQYF
TRBJ2-7	TRBV5-1	.	few	TGCGCCAGCAGCCAAAGCCTCGGGACGGCCTGGCAGTACTTC	CASSQSLGTAWQYF
TRBJ2-1	TRBV7-9	.	.	TGTGCCAGCAGCTTATACGGGGGGCCCTCCTACAATGAGCAGTTCTTC	CASSLYGGPSYNEQFF
TRBJ1-2	TRBV11-2	.	.	TGTGCCAGCAGCTCCCTGACAGGAAAGAACTATGGCTACACCTTC	CASSSLTGKNYGYTF
TRBJ2-7	TRBV10-2	.	.	TGCGCCAGCAGTGAGTCAGGACACGAGCAGTACTTC	CASSESGHEQYF
TRBJ2-1	TRBV4-2	.	few	TGTGCCAGCAGCCAAGATCGTCGGGTTGGAGAGCAGTTCTTC	CASSQDRRVGEQFF
TRBJ1-2	TRBV5-1	.	many	TGCGCCAGCAGCTCTACAACTAACTATGGCTACACCTTC	CASSSTTNYGYTF
TRBJ2-7	TRBV7-3	.	.	TGTGCCAGCAGCCAAGGGGCCAGGACTCACGAGCAGTACTTC	CASSQGARTHEQYF
TRBJ1-4	TRBV6-5	.	few	TGTGCCAGCAGTTTCACTGGTGAAAAACTGTTTTTT	CASSFTGEKLFF
TRBJ2-7	TRBV4-1	TRBD2	.	TGCGCCAGCAGCCAAGTGGGTCTAGCGGGGGCTACCTACGAGCAGTACTTC	CASSQVGLAGATYEQYF
TRBJ2-3	TRBV28	.	few	TGTGCCAGCAGTTTATGGCTGACCGTAAATACGCAGTATTTT	CASSLWLTVNTQYF
TRBJ1-5	TRBV7-8	TRBD1	many	TGTGCCAGCAGCAAGAGGACAGGGTGGAGGGATCAGCCCCAGCATTTT	CASSKRTGWRDQPQHF
TRBJ2-4	TRBV20-1	.	few	TGCAGTGCTAGAGACAGGGTTTCCAAAAACATTCAGTACTTC	CSARDRVSKNIQYF
TRBJ2-7	TRBV20-1	.	few	TGCAGTGCTAGAGAACCGACAGGTACCCTCTACGAGCAGTACTTC	CSAREPTGTLYEQYF
TRBJ2-7	TRBV4-1	.	few	TGCGCCAGCAGCCAAAGAGAAGCCCTGGCGGGGAGCTCCTACGAGCAGTACTTC	CASSQREALAGSSYEQYF
TRBJ2-1	TRBV19	TRBD1	few	TGTGCCAGTAGTATCCAGGGGGCTCGTAAGAATGAGCAGTTCTTC	CASSIQGARKNEQFF
TRBJ2-5	TRBV6-5	.	few	TGTGCCAGCAGTTACTCAGGACGGCGCGAGACCCAGTACTTC	CASSYSGRRETQYF
TRBJ2-7	TRBV27	.	.	TGTGCCAGCACCCCACGGGCGGGTCCCTCCTACGAGCAGTACTTC	CASTPRAGPSYEQYF
TRBJ1-2	TRBV19	.	.	TGTGCCAGTAGCATACGTTATGGCTACACCTTC	CASSIRYGYTF
TRBJ2-7	TRBV5-1	TRBD2	.	TGCGCCAGTACCCGCGGACCCCTTCTAGCGGGCTACGAGCAGTACTTC	CASTRGPLLAGYEQYF
TRBJ2-1	TRBV5-1	.	few	TGCGCCAGCAGCCCAATTATGGGCGGACCCTACAATGAGCAGTTCTTC	CASSPIMGGPYNEQFF
TRBJ1-5	TRBV12-3/TRBV12-4	TRBD1	many	TGTGCCAGCAGTCGCGGACAGGCCGCCAATCAGCCCCAGCATTTT	CASSRGQAANQPQHF
TRBJ2-1	TRBV2	.	.	TGTGCCAGCAGTGAGTGGACGCAGACTTGGTTCTTC	CASSEWTQTWFF
TRBJ2-5	TRBV6-5	.	.	TGTGCCAGCGAAGGGGAGACCCAGTACTTC	CASEGETQYF
TRBJ2-7	TRBV20-1	.	.	TGCAGTGCTAGACGCCTAGCGCACACCTACGAGCAGTACTTC	CSARRLAHTYEQYF
TRBJ2-6	TRBV4-1	.	many	TGCGCCAGCAGCCAAACACGGGGGCTAGGGGCCAACGTCCTGACTTTC	CASSQTRGLGANVLTF
TRBJ2-7	TRBV24-1	TRBD1	.	TGTGCCACGTCACCGGGACAGGGGGCCTACGAGCAGTACTTC	CATSPGQGAYEQYF
TRBJ2-5	TRBV11-1	TRBD2	.	TGTGCCAGCAGCTGGCCTAGCGGGAGTAGAAGGGTCCAAGAGACCCAGTACTTC	CASSWPSGSRRVQETQYF
TRBJ2-1	TRBV11-2	.	few	TGTGCCAGCACCCACCCGGTGACGTACAATGAGCAGTTCTTC	CASTHPVTYNEQFF